This T cell receptor (beta chain) was identified during a study of T cell responses to AZD1222 COVID-19 vaccine. Overall study: Second doses that came at about 4 or about 12 weeks were put together.

General study results and limits: The donor group comprised mostly white British people and more females; the analysis possibly underestimated clonal diversity. Recipients of AZD1222 seropositive at baseline numbered only 6 or 7.

On this clone: Its antigen is as yet unknown.

V lost 2 bases and J lost 1; bases outside the gene matches: 0. The length of the CDR3 is 14 residues. Germline CDR1 is MRHNA and CDR2 is SNTAGT. Clones were read by immunoSEQ multiplex PCR, and TCRdb kept only the in-frame ones, dropping some. This sample has roughly 150,000 clones, with approximately 90% found just once. The source was peripheral blood, collected on day 0 of AZD1222 vaccination. The receptor comes from an adult in good health. This chain uses TRBV6-4 with TRBJ2-3; TRBD2 aligns across 7 bases. The CDR3 is CASSDGGGTDTQYF. The CDR3, as DNA: TGTGCCAGCAGTGACGGGGGGGGCACAGATACGCAGTATTTT.